These 30 T cell receptor beta chains came from one sample sequenced in a study of identical twins. TCRdb reprocessed the 5' RACE reads via MiXCR and lists one record per CDR3 protein. The table records some 300,000 distinct CDR3 sequences, 9% to 15% of them present only once. In addition, the sample was reused for a study of yellow fever vaccine responses in identical twins.

Sequenced input: CD8+ T cells sorted from blood. Receptors originate from a woman between 18 and 30 years old in good health.

This clonotype appeared a few times. The chain is built from TRBV7-9 and TRBJ1-4, with unresolved D. CDR1 and CDR2 (germline): SEHNR, FQNEAQ (reference sequence). The CDR3 totals 13 residues. V was pared by 2 bases and J by 8 bases, with 9 bases between. The CDR3 DNA follows: TGTGCCAGCAGCTTACCCCGAGACGAAAAACTGTTTTTT. Protein sequence: CASSLPRDEKLFF.

The V and J genes are TRBV24-1 and TRBJ2-7; D is ambiguous. CDR1 KGHDR and CDR2 SFDVKD come from the germline V gene. V was cut by 8 bases and J by 2 bases, with 24 bases left in between. This CDR3 is 17 amino acids long. The CDR3 loop is CATTHSLDGGIPYEQYF. CDR3 DNA: TGTGCCACCACCCATTCCCTTGATGGTGGGATACCCTACGAGCAGTACTTC.

For the CDR3, the DNA is TGTGCCAGTCAGCCAAGGGACACCGGGGAGCTGTTTTTT. Its translation is CASQPRDTGELFF. The chain joins TRBV6-2 or TRBV6-3 to TRBJ2-2, with D unresolved. CDR1 MNHEY and CDR2 SVGEGT come from the germline V gene. The CDR3 has 13 residues. The V end was cut by 9 bases, the J end by 3 bases, with 11 bases between.

This clonotype has at least ten counts. This chain's CDR3 is CASSGIGVLSYNEQFF. The CDR3 nucleotides read TGTGCCAGCAGCGGGATAGGGGTGCTCTCCTACAATGAGCAGTTCTTC. V and J are TRBV2 and TRBJ2-1, with D possibly called TRBD1 or TRBD2 (5 bases each). This CDR3 has 16 residues. CDR1 is SNHLY, CDR2 FYNNEI, per germline. V was cut by 6 bases and J by 0 bases, with 15 bases left in between.

This clonotype was seen at least ten times. The chain couples TRBV20-1 to TRBJ1-2; D is unclear. Germline loops: CDR1 DFQATT, CDR2 SNEGSKA (reference sequence). The CDR3 has 13 amino acids. V was pared by 4 bases and J by 2 bases, with 11 bases between. The CDR3 loop reads CSANDGSNYGYTF. For the CDR3, the DNA is TGCAGTGCTAATGACGGCAGCAACTATGGCTACACCTTC.

The chain links TRBV4-1 to TRBJ2-6; no clear D. V gave up 3 bases and J gave up 4 bases, with 10 bases separating them. The germline V gene has CDR1 MGHRA and CDR2 YSYEKL. CDR3 length equals 15 residues. CDR3 sequence reads: CASSHAPPGANVLTF. The DNA for the CDR3 is TGCGCCAGCAGCCACGCACCTCCCGGGGCCAACGTCCTGACTTTC.

The V call is TRBV11-2, the J call TRBJ2-5; D is undetermined. V was trimmed by 3 bases and J by 2 bases, leaving 7 bases between them. The CDR3 totals 13 residues. The germline V gene has CDR1 SGHAT and CDR2 FQNNGV. CDR3 loop: CASSLPEQETQYF. The CDR3 nucleotides are TGTGCCAGCAGCTTGCCAGAACAAGAGACCCAGTACTTC. The full variable domain, in which reference TRBV11-2 and TRBJ2-5 provide the parts outside the CDR3, is EAGVAQSPRYKIIEKRQSVAFWCNPISGHATLYWYQQILGQGPKLLIQFQNNGVVDDSQLPKDRFSAERLKGVDSTLKIQPAKLEDSAVYLCASSLPEQETQYFGPGTRLLVL.

In this sample, this clonotype turned up many times. The chain recombines TRBV6-1 with TRBJ2-3; the D call may be TRBD1 or TRBD2 (6 bases each). Per the germline V gene, CDR1 is MNHNS and CDR2 is SASEGT. The germline V and J ends were trimmed by 6 bases and 2 bases, with 12 bases remaining between them. The CDR3 consists of 14 residues. CDR3 protein: CASSERGDTDTQYF. CDR3 sequence (DNA): TGTGCCAGCAGCGAGAGGGGGGACACAGATACGCAGTATTTT.

The rearrangement links TRBV27 to TRBJ2-1, with unresolved D. Germline-derived CDR1 and CDR2 are MNHEY and SMNVEV (reference sequence). This CDR3 spans 14 amino acids. Deletions cut 3 bases from V and 1 base from J, with 7 bases between. As DNA, the CDR3 is TGTGCCAGCAGTTTTCAGCAGTCCTACAATGAGCAGTTCTTC. It is translated as CASSFQQSYNEQFF.

This clonotype was observed a handful of times. V usage is TRBV5-1 and J usage is TRBJ2-1; D is tentatively TRBD1 or TRBD2 (6 bases each). V lost 0 bases and J 7 bases, leaving 14 bases between the germline ends. Germline CDR1 is SGHRS and CDR2 is YFSETQ. This CDR3 comprises 15 residues. CDR3 DNA sequence: TGCGCCAGCAGCTTGGCCGGGGGCGAGGTGAATGAGCAGTTCTTC. Amino acids: CASSLAGGEVNEQFF.

This clonotype showed up just a few times. The rearrangement links TRBV5-5 to TRBJ2-1, with 7 bases identical to TRBD2. Germline V CDR1 and CDR2: SGHKS, YYEKEE (reference sequence). The CDR3 has 15 residues. V lost 4 bases, J lost 0 bases, and 4 bases stayed unmatched. This chain's CDR3 is CASSTLAASYNEQFF. The CDR3 coding sequence is TGTGCCAGCAGCACCCTAGCGGCCTCCTACAATGAGCAGTTCTTC.

V is TRBV6-5 and J is TRBJ1-2; D uncertain. The V gene's germline CDR1 is MNHEY and CDR2 SVGAGI. This CDR3 is 15 amino acids long. V dropped 4 bases and J dropped 3 bases, with 15 bases sitting between them. For the CDR3, the DNA is TGTGCCAGCAGTTCCACTGGAGGGTTGGACTATGGCTACACCTTC. Protein: CASSSTGGLDYGYTF.

The table lists this clonotype with a few counts. Written as DNA, the CDR3 is TGTGCCAGCAGCCACCTGACAGGGATAGATTCACCCCTCCACTTT. Translating gives CASSHLTGIDSPLHF. This chain links TRBV3-1 with TRBJ1-6, with 7 bases aligning to TRBD1. Unmatched junction bases numbered 7, after V lost 3 bases and J lost 8 bases. Germline-derived CDR1 and CDR2 are LGHDT and YNNKEL (reference sequence). The CDR3 has 15 residues.

This clonotype was detected many times. The chain employs TRBV6-5 and TRBJ1-1; D not certain. CDR1 and CDR2 (germline): MNHEY, SVGAGI. There are 11 residues in the CDR3. Trimming cost V 8 bases and J 7 bases, with 11 bases left between them. CDR3 amino acids: CASSGPYEAFF. The CDR3 DNA reads as TGTGCCAGCTCGGGCCCATATGAAGCTTTCTTT.

This clonotype was counted ten times or more. The gene calls are TRBV15 and TRBJ2-5; the D gene is possibly TRBD2 (6 bases). The germline V and J ends were trimmed by 3 bases and 3 bases, with 14 bases remaining between them. CDR3 length: 15 amino acids. Germline CDR1 LNHNV, CDR2 YYDKDF (reference sequence). CDR3 coding DNA: TGTGCCACCAGCAGGGAAAATAGCGGAGAAGAGACCCAGTACTTC. Translating gives CATSRENSGEETQYF.

This clonotype was counted only a few times. The chain has TRBV29-1 and TRBJ2-2; tentatively, D is TRBD1 or TRBD2 (7 bases each). CDR3 length: 16 residues. Trimming took off 1 base at V and 1 base at J, with 13 bases between the two ends. The germline V gene has CDR1 SQVTM and CDR2 ANQGSEA. The CDR3 DNA reads TGCAGCGTTGAAGGGGGGGGACAGCTGAACACCGGGGAGCTGTTTTTT. This gives the protein CSVEGGGQLNTGELFF.

In this sample, this clonotype turned up many times. The chain carries TRBV12-3 or TRBV12-4 and TRBJ2-3, with TRBD2 as a possible D gene (5 bases). Trimming left V 3 bases short and J 0 bases short, with 10 bases between. The CDR3 runs 15 residues. The CDR3, as DNA: TGTGCCAGCAGTTTCCGGGGAGCAAGCACAGATACGCAGTATTTT. Residues: CASSFRGASTDTQYF.

This clonotype was counted many times. The CDR3 bases are TGTGCCAGCAGCCCCCAGGAGGGGGCGAACACCGGGGAGCTGTTTTTT. Translated, it gives CASSPQEGANTGELFF. The gene calls are TRBV7-6 and TRBJ2-2, with D tentatively TRBD1 or TRBD2 (6 bases each). This CDR3 comprises 16 residues. CDR1 and CDR2 (germline): SGHVS, FNYEAQ. Trimming pared 5 bases from V and 0 bases from J, leaving 13 bases between.

The chain has TRBV11-2 and TRBJ2-7; possibly TRBD2 for D (5 bases). V was clipped by 1 base and J by 4 bases, with 11 bases between them. Germline assignment: CDR1 SGHAT and CDR2 FQNNGV. The CDR3 contains 14 residues. DNA of the CDR3: TGTGCCAGCAGCTTAGCTGCTAGCTGGTACGAGCAGTACTTC. Translated: CASSLAASWYEQYF.

Only a few counts were recorded for this clonotype. J is TRBJ2-7 and V is TRBV7-9; 7 bases align to TRBD2. Germline V gives CDR1 SEHNR, CDR2 FQNEAQ (reference sequence). After removal of 2 bases from V and 3 bases from J, the junction contained 7 bases not matched to a gene. The CDR3 is made up of 15 amino acids. CDR3 in amino acids: CASSLSQGGIYEQYF. For the CDR3, the DNA is TGTGCCAGCAGCTTAAGCCAGGGAGGGATCTACGAGCAGTACTTC.

The rearrangement joins TRBV11-3 to TRBJ2-1, with TRBD2 identical over 8 bases. Germline V gene sequence: CDR1 SGHNT, CDR2 YENEEA. V gave up 0 bases and J gave up 6 bases; unmatched junction bases: 10. This CDR3 has 17 amino acids. CDR3 bases: TGTGCCAGCAGCTTAGATTACAGCGGGAGTAGGGGCAATGAGCAGTTCTTC. Translated, it gives CASSLDYSGSRGNEQFF.

The chain employs TRBV28 and TRBJ2-3, with D tentatively TRBD2 (7 bases). Trimming removed 5 bases from V and 1 base from J, with 16 bases in between. The length of the CDR3 is 16 residues. Germline V gene sequence: CDR1 MDHEN, CDR2 SYDVKM. The CDR3 DNA sequence: TGTGCCAGCAGTCCCCCGGGAGGACAGCGCACAGATACGCAGTATTTT. It encodes CASSPPGGQRTDTQYF.

This clonotype was picked up a small number of times. V and J are TRBV11-1 and TRBJ2-1; a weak D match, TRBD2 (6 bases). The CDR3 runs to 19 residues. The V and J ends lost 1 base and 0 bases respectively, with 19 bases between them. CDR1 is SGHAT, CDR2 FQDESV, per germline (reference sequence). The CDR3 DNA reads as TGTGCCAGCAGCTTAGACGGGGACTCGTCCTTGAGCTCCTACAATGAGCAGTTCTTC. It encodes CASSLDGDSSLSSYNEQFF.

The rearrangement joins TRBV6-1 to TRBJ2-5; TRBD2 matches 10 bases. This CDR3 comprises 18 residues. V was pared by 6 bases and J by 2 bases, with 15 bases of the junction left unmatched. Germline assignment: CDR1 MNHNS and CDR2 SASEGT. The CDR3 here is CASSRTSGSWGRQETQYF. CDR3 sequence (DNA): TGTGCCAGCAGCCGGACTAGCGGAAGTTGGGGGCGTCAAGAGACCCAGTACTTC.

There are many counts of this clonotype. This chain joins TRBV7-9 and TRBJ1-1; the D is unclear. The CDR3 extends over 13 amino acids. Trimming left V 5 bases short and J 0 bases short, with 7 bases between. The germline V gene encodes CDR1 SEHNR and CDR2 FQNEAQ (reference sequence). The CDR3 is CASSPALNTEAFF. The CDR3 DNA is TGTGCCAGCAGCCCTGCTCTGAACACTGAAGCTTTCTTT.

This clonotype has a count of ten or more. V is TRBV5-1 and J is TRBJ2-3, with 12 bases identical to TRBD2. The CDR3 extends over 18 amino acids. The J segment lost 7 bases and the V segment lost 3 bases, leaving 15 bases of the junction unmatched. CDR1 SGHRS and CDR2 YFSETQ come from the germline V gene. The CDR3 loop is CASSSLPTSGGLSYTQYF. DNA for the CDR3: TGCGCCAGCAGCTCTCTACCGACTAGCGGGGGCCTATCTTATACGCAGTATTTT.

This clonotype was observed a handful of times. The rearrangement links TRBV7-3 to TRBJ1-5; the D is unclear. This CDR3 is 13 amino acids long. V lost 10 bases, J lost 0 bases, and 10 bases lay in between. CDR1 and CDR2 (germline): SGHTA, FQGTGA. For the CDR3, the DNA is TGTGCCATCCACAGTCATAGCAATCAGCCCCAGCATTTT. Translating it yields CAIHSHSNQPQHF.

The chain couples TRBV6-5 to TRBJ1-2, with TRBD1 identical over 9 bases. V trimming: 0 bases; J trimming: 7 bases; junction bases outside the gene matches: 3. The CDR3 has 14 amino acids. Germline V gives CDR1 MNHEY, CDR2 SVGAGI. CDR3: CASSYSGQGRGYTF. The CDR3, as DNA: TGTGCCAGCAGTTACTCGGGACAGGGTCGTGGCTACACCTTC.

This clonotype has a handful of counts. The V call is TRBV7-9, the J call TRBJ2-1; D remains ambiguous. The germline CDR1 and CDR2 sequences are SEHNR and FQNEAQ (reference sequence). The CDR3 extends over 14 amino acids. The V end lost 5 bases, the J end lost 3 bases, and 11 bases lay between the germline ends. The CDR3 sequence is CASSPRNVYNEQFF. The CDR3 DNA reads as TGTGCCAGCAGCCCGCGCAATGTCTACAATGAGCAGTTCTTC.

In its sample, this clonotype was seen many times. The chain carries TRBV5-1 and TRBJ2-3; 7 nucleotides match TRBD1. J was trimmed by 0 bases and V by 1 base; bases with no gene match: 2. The CDR3 has 15 amino acids. Germline CDR1 reads SGHRS; CDR2 reads YFSETQ. The CDR3 spells CASSLTGASTDTQYF. CDR3 sequence (DNA): TGCGCCAGCAGCTTGACAGGGGCTAGCACAGATACGCAGTATTTT.